Reported below is one T cell receptor (beta chain). Its antigen is not known. The sample is drawn from a study of Tregs in tolerant kidney transplant recipients. Overall study: Mixed chimerism was transient after nonmyeloablative marrow transplants from related graft donors.

Data came from immunoSEQ multiplex PCR; TCRdb stores just in-frame clones and leaves some out. The sample consists of 95,000 to 120,000 clones, 90% of them appearing once. Overall study findings and caveats: Tregs expanded with activated donor B cells seemed most donor-specific.

The germline V gene encodes CDR1 GTSNPN and CDR2 SVGIG (reference sequence). Trimming pared 0 bases from V and 5 bases from J, leaving 19 bases between. The CDR3 consists of 16 residues. Specimen: CD4+ T cells from blood, collected before the transplant. The TCR sequence derives from a human donor who received a combined kidney and bone marrow transplant. The chain couples TRBV30 to TRBJ1-1, with a weak D call TRBD1 (6 bases). The CDR3 sequence: CAWSVKTLGGKTEAFF. In DNA, the CDR3 is TGTGCCTGGAGTGTCAAAACGCTAGGGGGTAAGACTGAAGCTTTCTTT.